These 8 T cell receptor beta chains came from one sample sequenced in a study of T-cell memory formation after mild COVID-19. One entry per CDR3 protein results from TCRdb running MiXCR on the 5' RACE reads. The sample has 360,000 or so distinct CDR3 sequences; 28% are singletons. Sample: PBMCs or a T cell subset sorted from them (not recorded which). These receptor sequences come from an adult woman who had mild COVID-19 (a few samples of this study predate the infection). Cell type and time point are not known.

A few counts support this clonotype. V is TRBV20-1 and J is TRBJ2-7, with 10 positions matching TRBD1. Per the germline V gene, CDR1 is DFQATT and CDR2 is SNEGSKA (reference sequence). The V gene end was trimmed by 1 base and the J gene end by 3 bases; junction bases not matched to a gene: 6. This CDR3 has 15 amino acids. The CDR3: CSARALRDRGYEQYF. CDR3 sequence (DNA): TGCAGTGCTAGAGCCCTCCGGGACAGGGGCTACGAGCAGTACTTC.

This rearrangement joins TRBV6-5 to TRBJ1-1; D uncertain. V lost 5 bases, J lost 4 bases, and 20 bases lay in between. The germline V gene encodes CDR1 MNHEY and CDR2 SVGAGI. CDR3 size: 16 residues. The CDR3 loop reads CASSPTWRALTTEAFF. The CDR3 nucleotides are TGTGCCAGCAGTCCCACCTGGCGGGCCCTGACCACTGAAGCTTTCTTT.

The table lists this clonotype with a few counts. The chain couples TRBV7-2 to TRBJ2-1, with TRBD2 matching 8 bases. The J segment lost 4 bases and the V segment lost 5 bases, leaving 7 bases of the junction unmatched. Germline loops: CDR1 SGHTA, CDR2 FQGNSA. This CDR3 contains 15 residues. The CDR3 reads CASSRASGLYNEQFF. The CDR3, as DNA: TGTGCCAGCAGCAGAGCTAGCGGGCTTTACAATGAGCAGTTCTTC.

This clonotype showed up just a few times. The chain employs TRBV24-1 and TRBJ2-1; 11 positions match TRBD2. The germline gives CDR1 KGHDR, CDR2 SFDVKD. The CDR3 runs 15 residues. V lost 3 bases, J lost 7 bases, and 4 bases stayed unmatched. Here the CDR3 DNA reads TGTGCCACCAGTGATCTAGCGGGAGGTCGAAATGAGCAGTTCTTC. Its protein product is CATSDLAGGRNEQFF.

This clonotype has a handful of counts. J is TRBJ2-3 and V is TRBV9, with TRBD2 identical over 9 bases. V lost 5 bases to trimming and J lost 5 bases; unmatched junction nucleotides: 3. Germline CDR1 is SGDLS and CDR2 is YYNGEE. The length of the CDR3 is 13 residues. CDR3 sequence reads: CASRGLAGDTQYF. The CDR3 DNA is TGTGCCAGCAGGGGACTAGCAGGAGATACGCAGTATTTT. Full variable domain (remainder filled in from reference TRBV9 and TRBJ2-3): DSGVTQTPKHLITATGQRVTLRCSPRSGDLSVYWYQQSLDQGLQFLIQYYNGEERAKGNILERFSAQQFPDLHSELNLSSLELGDSALYFCASRGLAGDTQYFGPGTRLTVL.

The table lists this clonotype with a few counts. This chain joins TRBV7-3 and TRBJ2-3; maybe TRBD2 (6 bases). CDR3 length: 15 amino acids. V lost 0 bases and J 2 bases, leaving 9 bases between the germline ends. Per germline, CDR1 SGHTA and CDR2 FQGTGA. In DNA, the CDR3 is TGTGCCAGCAGCTTAACCGCACTAGCCACAGATACGCAGTATTTT. Translating gives CASSLTALATDTQYF.

This CDR3 is CASSLESWTGGDIQYF. DNA for the CDR3: TGTGCCAGCAGCTTAGAAAGTTGGACAGGGGGGGACATTCAGTACTTC. This chain uses TRBV11-3 with TRBJ2-4, with 10 nucleotides matching TRBD1. This CDR3 has 16 residues. The J segment lost 8 bases and the V segment lost 0 bases, leaving 7 bases of the junction unmatched. Germline V CDR1 and CDR2: SGHNT, YENEEA.

In its sample, this clonotype was seen a few times. The chain couples TRBV4-2 to TRBJ1-2; 7 bases agree with TRBD1. There are 14 residues in the CDR3. V was pared by 4 bases and J by 2 bases, with 4 bases of the junction left unmatched. The germline V gene has CDR1 LGHNA and CDR2 YNFKEQ. Here the CDR3 reads CASSRPDRNYGYTF. The DNA of the CDR3 is TGTGCCAGCAGCCGCCCGGACAGGAACTATGGCTACACCTTC.